This is a list of T cell receptor beta chains from one sample in a study of blood T cell repertoires in COVID-19. Some clones are missing from TCRdb's copy, which holds only in-frame ones; the method was immunoSEQ multiplex PCR. The repertoire holds over 150,000 clones, with approximately 88% as singletons. Sequences were obtained from peripheral blood. The receptors originated from a woman aged 55-69 years with acute or convalescent COVID-19. The CDR3 runs from the conserved cysteine through the conserved F or W. A D gene is named only where the DNA matches it firmly. Clone size appears in some rows only: once, few, many, or a class for an expanded clone.

abundance	v_gene	d_gene	j_gene	CDR3nt	CDR3aa
-	TRBV2	-	TRBJ1-1	TGTGCCAGCAGTGGGACATCTGAAGCTTTCTTT	CASSGTSEAFF
-	TRBV6-5	-	TRBJ1-2	TGTGCCAGCAGTTATCACCTCACAGAAGCTAACTATGGCTACACCTTC	CASSYHLTEANYGYTF
-	TRBV9	TRBD2	TRBJ2-1	TGTGCCAGCAGCTACCGGGGGGGCCATGAGCAGTTCTTC	CASSYRGGHEQFF
-	TRBV27	-	TRBJ1-4	TGTGCCAGCAGTTTGCGACTCGACAGGCACACCGTTCAACAACTGTTTTTT	CASSLRLDRHTVQQLFF
-	TRBV13	TRBD2	TRBJ2-7	TGTGCCAGCAGCTCCTCGACTAGCGGACCCTACGAGCAGTACTTC	CASSSSTSGPYEQYF
-	TRBV27	-	TRBJ2-7	TGTGCCAGCAGTTTATTTCAGGGGTACGAGCAGTACTTC	CASSLFQGYEQYF
-	TRBV10-1	-	TRBJ2-5	TGCGCCAGCAGTGATCGACTAGGGGAGACCCAGTACTTC	CASSDRLGETQYF
-	TRBV6-6	TRBD1	TRBJ2-1	TGTGCCAGCAGTTCCGACAGGGGCGTTTTCAATGAGCAGTTCTTC	CASSSDRGVFNEQFF
-	TRBV19	-	TRBJ1-2	TGTGCCAGTAGTATGGAAGGACAGCCGATTTTTGGCTACACCTTC	CASSMEGQPIFGYTF
-	TRBV5-4	TRBD1	TRBJ2-7	TGTGCCAGCACCGAAACAGGGGGCCTATCCGAGCAGTACTTC	CASTETGGLSEQYF
-	TRBV30	TRBD1	TRBJ1-5	TGTGCCTGGAGTGTGGGACAGACGACTAATAGCAATCAGCCCCAGCATTTT	CAWSVGQTTNSNQPQHF
-	TRBV5-6	TRBD1	TRBJ1-1	TGTGCCAGCAGCTTGAAGGGACAGTACACTGAAGCTTTCTTT	CASSLKGQYTEAFF
-	TRBV28	TRBD1	TRBJ1-5	TGTGCCAGCAGTTCAGGGGGCCCCTCCCTTAATCAGCCCCAGCATTTT	CASSSGGPSLNQPQHF
-	TRBV6-2/TRBV6-3	TRBD1	TRBJ2-7	TGTGCCAGCAGTTACTCGTTTACCGGGACAGGGGGTTACGAGCAGTACTTC	CASSYSFTGTGGYEQYF
-	TRBV5-4	TRBD2	TRBJ2-2	TGTGCCAGCAGCTTGGGCCTAGCGGGGGGAGGGACCGGGGAGCTGTTTTTT	CASSLGLAGGGTGELFF
-	TRBV4-3	TRBD1	TRBJ1-3	TGCGCCAGCAGCCAAGCGATTACCGGGACAGGGGTCGCACGAAACACCATATATTTT	CASSQAITGTGVARNTIYF
once	TRBV7-2	-	TRBJ1-1	TGTGCCAGCAGCTTTTTGAGTAGCGGAGTGGGCACTGAAGCTTTCTTT	CASSFLSSGVGTEAFF
-	TRBV15	-	TRBJ1-5	TGTGCCACCAGCAGACTGCAGGGTTACCAGCATTTT	CATSRLQGYQHF
few	TRBV5-4	TRBD1	TRBJ2-7	TGTGCCAGCAGCCCACAACCGGACAGGTTACGGGAGCAGTACTTC	CASSPQPDRLREQYF
-	TRBV2	-	TRBJ1-2	TGTGCCAGCAGACAGGGCATGGGCTATGGCTACACCTTC	CASRQGMGYGYTF
-	TRBV5-1	TRBD1	TRBJ1-4	TGCGCCAGCAGCTCTGAGGGGACAGGTACTAATGAAAAACTGTTTTTT	CASSSEGTGTNEKLFF
-	TRBV5-5	-	TRBJ1-1	TGTGCCAGCAGCTTGATAGGCAGGGAAGCTTTCTTT	CASSLIGREAFF
-	TRBV7-2	TRBD2	TRBJ2-2	TGTGCCAGCAGCGCCCACCCAGCGGGGAGGGGCACCGGGGAGCTGTTTTTT	CASSAHPAGRGTGELFF
-	TRBV5-1	-	TRBJ2-1	TGCGCCAGCGGGCACCAGGGGATACACAATGAGCAGTTCTTC	CASGHQGIHNEQFF